This T cell receptor (beta chain) was recorded in a study of regulatory T cells in long-lasting Graves disease (dated by TCRdb to the early 2020s). About the investigation overall: In the newly diagnosed Graves' disease group, patients had been taking antithyroid drugs for less than 3 months. This study used TCR sequencing and RNA sequencing of peripheral blood to compare persistent Graves' disease patients against newly diagnosed Graves' disease patients. The study was registered as a clinical trial and conducted in China. A total of some 35 samples underwent TCR sequencing, from some 13 patients with persistent Graves' disease and around 20 patients with newly diagnosed Graves' disease.

Library creation used multiplex PCR. Reads for this sample came from an Illumina HiSeq 4000. TCR beta libraries were built with iRepertoire HTBI primers and Arm-PCR amplification of CDR3 regions. Before sequencing, the PCR products went through gel purification. The authors' pipeline ran thus. Gene usage analysis of CDR3 amino acid clonotypes used the 60 to 75 TRBV and about 15 TRBJ segments found across samples. COPE and FqMerger were used to merge filtered high-quality paired reads into contigs. BLAST was used to align contigs to IMGT TRBV, TRBD and TRBJ reference genes, with CDR3 defined following IMGT. Any clonotype with a frequency above 0.1% was classified as a highly expanded clone. Shannon entropy served as the measure of repertoire diversity, while the Gini coefficient captured V-J evenness. Public clonotypes were defined as clonotypes shared by more than one individual. The raw public reads went through TCRdb reprocessing: fastp at Q25, MiXCR clone calling, in-frame beta chains kept. One record per CDR3 amino acid sequence lists the most common genes and DNA. Clone size and V and J calls follow TCRdb, not the original study. This sample comprises about 440,000 distinct CDR3 sequences, 15% of them detected only once. Approximately 15% of the sample is held by the ten biggest clonotypes.

The CDR3 measures 17 amino acids from cysteine to phenylalanine. CDR3 DNA is the only sequence kept; it has 51 bases, read in frame from the first base. The germline V gene (reference sequence) specifies LNHNV as CDR1 and YYDKDF as CDR2. The germline ends are 17 bases apart after V is trimmed by 3 bases and J by 0 bases. This specimen's time point label, per the study, means: newly diagnosed GD, antithyroid drugs for less than 3 months. For both TCR sequencing and RNA sequencing, RNA was extracted from PBMCs using TRIzol. The diagnosis of Graves' disease followed American Thyroid Association guidelines. Patients were recruited from an endocrinology department in Xi'an, China. Each patient gave about 10 milliliters of peripheral blood, collected in an EDTA anticoagulant tube. Ficoll Paque Plus density gradient separation was used to isolate PBMCs, and no further T cell sorting was performed. An Agilent 2100 Bioanalyzer and agarose gel were used to assess RNA quality, and a NanoDrop 2000 was used to measure RNA concentration.

On the study overall, not on this receptor specifically: TRBV28, TRBJ1-2 and TRBJ2-5 were preferentially used in persistent disease, while TRBV20-1 and TRBJ2-1 were favored in newly diagnosed disease. The study examined only peripheral blood because the primary lesion, thyroid tissue, could not be accessed. Sequencing and analysis were restricted to the TCR beta chain. Patients with persistent disease shared more public clonotypes (over 2,500) than newly diagnosed patients did (about 970). The authors noted that the small sample size was a limitation that may lower accuracy. Lower TCR Shannon entropy and fewer highly expanded clones were observed in persistent Graves' disease patients than in newly diagnosed patients, which suggested clonal expansion.

A word on this clonotype: The antigen it binds to is not known. The input lacks base qualities; no much larger clone sits a single base away.

This sample was shared with a second study, whose subject was T cells in Graves' hyperthyroidism and ophthalmopathy. The second investigation adds: Stable Graves' hyperthyroidism was defined as the absence of progression to ophthalmopathy over 18 months of follow-up. Hyperthyroidism patients were newly diagnosed, had a disease duration of under 2 months, and were aged 18 to 65 years. Any patient with an uncontrolled infection, another autoimmune disease, pregnancy or lactation was excluded. Clinical symptoms, serum thyroxine and TRAb, thyroid ultrasound, and orbital computed tomography formed the basis for the diagnoses. The TCR CDR3 was subjected to a first round of RT-PCR using the HTBI primer set and the Qiagen OneStep RT-PCR kit. Most expanded thyroid clonotypes (frequency above 0.001) were also detected in blood, a finding suggesting that blood repertoires may reflect thyroid immune responses. A 13 V-J signature model separated ophthalmopathy from stable hyperthyroidism, with 87.88% sensitivity and just under 84% specificity in cross-validation and 80%/75% in testing. In validation, the model predicted progression to ophthalmopathy a median of about 5.9 months before onset, with over 60% sensitivity and roughly 72% specificity. To identify TCR V-J signatures that set the groups apart, the researchers used a discovery cohort of about a hundred patients, made up of 40 to 45 with Graves' ophthalmopathy and approximately 57 with stable Graves' hyperthyroidism. Prospective prediction of ophthalmopathy was tested in an independent validation cohort of 18 to 20 hyperthyroidism patients and some 17 patients who later progressed to ophthalmopathy. The roughly 91 discovery patients were randomly divided into training and test sets at a 7:3 ratio. The study also compared thyroid tissue and blood T-cell repertoires from over 5 Graves' hyperthyroidism patients. Following sampling, methimazole starting at 30 mg daily was given to hyperthyroidism patients, and high-dose intravenous methylprednisolone was given to ophthalmopathy patients. Libraries were constructed in a second round of multiplex PCR, after which size selection and purification were carried out. Paired-end sequencing of the libraries was performed with 100 bp reads on an Illumina HiSeq2000. Raw data were processed with SOAPnuke, discarding reads with adapters, uncalled bases, mean Phred below 15, or no exact constant-primer or identifier match. COPE v1.2.5 was used to merge the high-quality paired reads, and each unique nucleotide sequence was defined as a clonotype. MiTCR v1.1 was used to align clonotypes to the IMGT TRBV, TRBD and TRBJ reference segments. Only V-J combinations with frequency above 0.0001, covering 99.2% of repertoires, were analysed. A TCS score was defined as the ratio of F50 (clonal expansion) to E x V (chaos), with BLOSUM62-based TCRdist applied between CDR3 peptides within each V-J. Welch's t-statistics and random forest reduced fewer than 600 V-J features to some 14, which were used in a naive Bayes classifier (R e1071). Sample size was not statistically predetermined, and blinding of investigators to group allocation was not performed. TCR Vbeta CDR3 sequencing of 135 peripheral blood samples (approximately 44 ophthalmopathy, around 80 hyperthyroidism and roughly 17 progressor patients) is reported in the paper.

The sample was peripheral blood mononuclear cells (PBMCs), taken at new diagnosis, from a patient treated with antithyroid drugs. The chain links TRBV15 with TRBJ2-5; too little of a D gene remains to name it. This TCR was recovered from a woman in her 30s with Graves disease. Donor details come from another sample of the same person, matched by shared clones. This receptor has the CDR3 CATSSPQIPANQETQYF. The DNA sequence follows: TGTGCCACCAGCAGCCCCCAGATCCCCGCCAACCAAGAGACCCAGTACTTC.